These T cell receptor beta chains were read from a single sample in a study of cytomegalovirus exposure and HLA in healthy donors. Repertoires were generated with immunoSEQ multiplex PCR, while TCRdb's copy carries only in-frame clones and drops some. In the table there are some 180,000 clones, approximately 85% of which are singletons. Sequenced: PBMCs. These receptor sequences come from a man aged 30-40 years in good health and CMV-seropositive. Both conserved end residues are part of each CDR3. D genes are given only for firm matches. Size is omitted from some rows. Given values are once, few, many or a class for expanded clones.

D gene: .; clone size: .; V gene: TRBV5-1; J gene: TRBJ2-5; CDR3 protein: CASSLAYSSVETQYF; CDR3 DNA: TGCGCCAGCAGCTTGGCTTACAGCAGTGTAGAGACCCAGTACTTC
D gene: TRBD1; clone size: .; V gene: TRBV7-6; J gene: TRBJ2-7; CDR3 protein: CASSLAAGQRDSVVYEQYF; CDR3 DNA: TGTGCCAGCAGCTTAGCGGCAGGACAACGGGACAGCGTCGTCTACGAGCAGTACTTC
D gene: TRBD2; clone size: .; V gene: TRBV9; J gene: TRBJ2-5; CDR3 protein: CASTPGAAGVGETQYF; CDR3 DNA: TGTGCCAGCACCCCCGGTGCCGCGGGAGTGGGAGAGACCCAGTACTTC
D gene: .; clone size: .; V gene: TRBV5-5; J gene: TRBJ2-2; CDR3 protein: CASSLRRTATNTGELFF; CDR3 DNA: TGTGCCAGCAGCTTGCGCCGGACAGCCACGAACACCGGGGAGCTGTTTTTT
D gene: .; clone size: .; V gene: TRBV19; J gene: TRBJ1-4; CDR3 protein: CAIPWAGTDNEKLFF; CDR3 DNA: TGTGCCATCCCCTGGGCCGGGACTGATAATGAAAAACTGTTTTTT
D gene: .; clone size: .; V gene: TRBV7-9; J gene: TRBJ2-1; CDR3 protein: CSSSLPKGRDSQFF; CDR3 DNA: TGTTCCAGCAGCTTACCAAAAGGGCGGGACTCGCAGTTCTTC
D gene: TRBD2; clone size: .; V gene: TRBV6-5; J gene: TRBJ2-1; CDR3 protein: CASRFGDGGTEQFF; CDR3 DNA: TGTGCCAGCAGGTTTGGGGACGGGGGGACTGAGCAGTTCTTC
D gene: TRBD2; clone size: few; V gene: TRBV28; J gene: TRBJ2-1; CDR3 protein: CASSLGGRARNEQFF; CDR3 DNA: TGTGCCAGCAGTTTAGGCGGGAGGGCCCGCAATGAGCAGTTCTTC
D gene: TRBD2; clone size: .; V gene: TRBV7-2; J gene: TRBJ2-3; CDR3 protein: CASSLGTSSPDTQYF; CDR3 DNA: TGTGCCAGCAGCCTGGGGACTAGCTCCCCAGATACGCAGTATTTT
D gene: .; clone size: .; V gene: TRBV7-2; J gene: TRBJ1-2; CDR3 protein: CASILRGSGYGYTF; CDR3 DNA: TGTGCCAGCATTCTACGGGGTTCCGGCTATGGCTACACCTTC
D gene: TRBD2; clone size: .; V gene: TRBV15; J gene: TRBJ2-3; CDR3 protein: CATSRGGLAGSLGRDTQYF; CDR3 DNA: TGTGCCACCAGCCGAGGGGGACTAGCGGGAAGTCTTGGAAGAGATACGCAGTATTTT
D gene: .; clone size: .; V gene: TRBV30; J gene: TRBJ1-2; CDR3 protein: CAWNRVGYTF; CDR3 DNA: TGTGCCTGGAACAGGGTTGGCTACACCTTC
D gene: TRBD2; clone size: .; V gene: TRBV6-5; J gene: TRBJ2-2; CDR3 protein: CASGLAETGELFF; CDR3 DNA: TGTGCCAGCGGACTAGCGGAAACCGGGGAGCTGTTTTTT
D gene: TRBD1; clone size: .; V gene: TRBV2; J gene: TRBJ1-1; CDR3 protein: CASSEAPDRNEAFF; CDR3 DNA: TGTGCCAGCAGTGAAGCCCCGGACAGGAATGAAGCTTTCTTT
D gene: .; clone size: .; V gene: TRBV4-1; J gene: TRBJ2-2; CDR3 protein: CASRSGDFTGVGELFF; CDR3 DNA: TGCGCCAGCAGGTCGGGGGACTTCACAGGGGTCGGGGAGCTGTTTTTT
D gene: .; clone size: .; V gene: TRBV7-9; J gene: TRBJ1-2; CDR3 protein: CASSPESGRGYTF; CDR3 DNA: TGTGCCAGCAGCCCCGAAAGCGGTAGAGGCTACACCTTC
D gene: TRBD1; clone size: .; V gene: TRBV7-9; J gene: TRBJ1-4; CDR3 protein: CSSSFLGTGGEKLFF; CDR3 DNA: TGTTCCAGCAGCTTTTTAGGGACAGGGGGTGAAAAACTGTTTTTT
D gene: .; clone size: .; V gene: TRBV9; J gene: TRBJ2-5; CDR3 protein: CASSASGQETQYF; CDR3 DNA: TGTGCCAGCAGCGCTTCCGGCCAAGAGACCCAGTACTTC
D gene: TRBD2; clone size: .; V gene: TRBV7-9; J gene: TRBJ2-4; CDR3 protein: CASSQVQAGAFLAKNIQYF; CDR3 DNA: TGTGCCAGCAGTCAAGTCCAAGCGGGAGCATTTCTAGCCAAAAACATTCAGTACTTC
D gene: .; clone size: .; V gene: TRBV6-5; J gene: TRBJ1-6; CDR3 protein: CASSWGPRASPLHF; CDR3 DNA: TGTGCCAGCAGTTGGGGCCCCCGGGCTTCACCCCTCCACTTT
D gene: TRBD1; clone size: .; V gene: TRBV11-2; J gene: TRBJ2-7; CDR3 protein: CATRDRGRSYEQYF; CDR3 DNA: TGTGCCACCCGGGACAGGGGCCGTTCCTACGAGCAGTACTTC
D gene: TRBD2; clone size: few; V gene: TRBV6-5; J gene: TRBJ2-1; CDR3 protein: CASSKPGLVTHEQFF; CDR3 DNA: TGTGCCAGCAGTAAGCCGGGACTAGTAACTCATGAGCAGTTCTTC
D gene: TRBD1; clone size: .; V gene: TRBV7-2; J gene: TRBJ1-5; CDR3 protein: CASSEFAGTGAQPQHF; CDR3 DNA: TGTGCCAGCAGCGAGTTTGCCGGGACAGGGGCTCAGCCCCAGCATTTT
D gene: .; clone size: .; V gene: TRBV2; J gene: TRBJ2-3; CDR3 protein: CASSGSQGTDTQYF; CDR3 DNA: TGTGCCAGCAGTGGGAGTCAGGGGACCGATACGCAGTATTTT
D gene: .; clone size: .; V gene: TRBV21-1; J gene: TRBJ2-4; CDR3 protein: CASIKALAGGRWKNIQYF; CDR3 DNA: TGTGCCAGCATAAAGGCCCTAGCGGGAGGGAGGTGGAAGAACATTCAGTACTTC
D gene: TRBD1; clone size: .; V gene: TRBV27; J gene: TRBJ1-1; CDR3 protein: CASSLKGLGQGSVGTEAFF; CDR3 DNA: TGTGCCAGCAGTTTAAAAGGTCTAGGACAGGGGTCCGTAGGGACTGAAGCTTTCTTT
D gene: .; clone size: .; V gene: TRBV7-3; J gene: TRBJ2-2; CDR3 protein: CASRGVAGELFF; CDR3 DNA: TGTGCCAGCAGAGGGGTAGCCGGGGAGCTGTTTTTT
D gene: TRBD1; clone size: few; V gene: TRBV19; J gene: TRBJ1-5; CDR3 protein: CASWETGGNQPQHF; CDR3 DNA: TGTGCCAGTTGGGAGACAGGGGGCAATCAGCCCCAGCATTTT
D gene: .; clone size: .; V gene: TRBV6-5; J gene: TRBJ2-6; CDR3 protein: CASSYEQRAGANVLTF; CDR3 DNA: TGTGCCAGCAGTTACGAACAGAGGGCTGGGGCCAACGTCCTGACTTTC
D gene: TRBD2; clone size: .; V gene: TRBV19; J gene: TRBJ2-1; CDR3 protein: CASSSGRADNEQFF; CDR3 DNA: TGTGCCAGTAGTAGCGGGAGGGCAGACAATGAGCAGTTCTTC
D gene: TRBD1; clone size: .; V gene: TRBV5-1; J gene: TRBJ2-7; CDR3 protein: CASSLGQGSYEQYF; CDR3 DNA: TGCGCCAGCAGCTTGGGACAGGGGTCGTACGAGCAGTACTTC
D gene: TRBD2; clone size: .; V gene: TRBV4-2; J gene: TRBJ2-5; CDR3 protein: CASSQARLAAQETQYF; CDR3 DNA: TGTGCCAGCAGCCAAGCGAGGCTAGCGGCCCAAGAGACCCAGTACTTC
D gene: TRBD2; clone size: .; V gene: TRBV7-6; J gene: TRBJ2-3; CDR3 protein: CASSLVPAPSGKLFSTDTQYF; CDR3 DNA: TGTGCCAGCAGCTTAGTACCGGCCCCTAGCGGGAAACTCTTTAGCACAGATACGCAGTATTTT
D gene: TRBD1; clone size: .; V gene: TRBV27; J gene: TRBJ1-2; CDR3 protein: CASSLEGGRHYGYTF; CDR3 DNA: TGTGCCAGCAGTTTAGAAGGGGGCAGGCACTATGGCTACACCTTC
D gene: TRBD2; clone size: .; V gene: TRBV5-1; J gene: TRBJ2-1; CDR3 protein: CASSLSRLAFNEQFF; CDR3 DNA: TGCGCCAGCAGCTTGTCGCGACTAGCCTTCAATGAGCAGTTCTTC
D gene: TRBD1; clone size: .; V gene: TRBV6-6; J gene: TRBJ1-2; CDR3 protein: CASSSPDRGDGYTF; CDR3 DNA: TGTGCCAGCAGCTCGCCTGACAGGGGCGATGGCTACACCTTC
D gene: TRBD1; clone size: .; V gene: TRBV5-4; J gene: TRBJ2-3; CDR3 protein: CASSVPQGAGSTDTQYF; CDR3 DNA: TGTGCCAGCAGCGTACCACAGGGGGCCGGGAGCACAGATACGCAGTATTTT
D gene: .; clone size: .; V gene: TRBV19; J gene: TRBJ2-1; CDR3 protein: CASSIGHNEQFF; CDR3 DNA: TGTGCCAGTAGTATAGGGCACAATGAGCAGTTCTTC
D gene: TRBD2; clone size: once; V gene: TRBV19; J gene: TRBJ2-1; CDR3 protein: CASSIEGLAGPYNEQFF; CDR3 DNA: TGTGCCAGTAGTATAGAGGGGCTAGCGGGACCCTACAATGAGCAGTTCTTC
D gene: TRBD2; clone size: .; V gene: TRBV9; J gene: TRBJ2-2; CDR3 protein: CASSIGTSGYRTGELFF; CDR3 DNA: TGTGCCAGCAGCATCGGGACTAGCGGGTACCGCACCGGGGAGCTGTTTTTT
D gene: TRBD2; clone size: .; V gene: TRBV29-1; J gene: TRBJ2-1; CDR3 protein: CSAPLADVNDKQFF; CDR3 DNA: TGCAGCGCCCCACTAGCGGACGTCAATGATAAGCAGTTCTTC
D gene: TRBD1; clone size: .; V gene: TRBV27; J gene: TRBJ1-6; CDR3 protein: CASSHRTGSISPLHF; CDR3 DNA: TGTGCCAGCAGCCACAGGACAGGGTCCATCTCACCCCTCCACTTT
D gene: TRBD1; clone size: few; V gene: TRBV14; J gene: TRBJ1-4; CDR3 protein: CASSRGTAGRYEKLFF; CDR3 DNA: TGTGCCAGCAGCCGGGGGACAGCCGGACGTTATGAAAAACTGTTTTTT
D gene: TRBD1; clone size: .; V gene: TRBV7-6; J gene: TRBJ2-5; CDR3 protein: CASSLRQGAQKETQYF; CDR3 DNA: TGTGCCAGCAGCCTGAGACAGGGGGCGCAGAAAGAGACCCAGTACTTC
D gene: TRBD2; clone size: .; V gene: TRBV19; J gene: TRBJ2-5; CDR3 protein: CASSKSGGTSGVGNQETQYF; CDR3 DNA: TGTGCCAGTAGCAAGAGCGGAGGGACTAGCGGGGTGGGAAACCAAGAGACCCAGTACTTC
D gene: TRBD2; clone size: .; V gene: TRBV27; J gene: TRBJ2-1; CDR3 protein: CASSLNSGRKQFF; CDR3 DNA: TGTGCCAGCAGTTTAAACAGCGGGAGAAAACAGTTCTTC
D gene: .; clone size: .; V gene: TRBV29-1; J gene: TRBJ1-1; CDR3 protein: CSVGPLLTGKNTEAFF; CDR3 DNA: TGCAGCGTTGGTCCTCTGTTGACAGGCAAAAACACTGAAGCTTTCTTT
D gene: .; clone size: .; V gene: TRBV27; J gene: TRBJ2-3; CDR3 protein: CASSLASITDTQYF; CDR3 DNA: TGTGCCAGCAGCTTAGCGTCAATCACAGATACGCAGTATTTT
D gene: .; clone size: .; V gene: TRBV21-1; J gene: TRBJ2-2; CDR3 protein: CASSSFRDIGELFF; CDR3 DNA: TGTGCCAGCAGCTCTTTCCGGGACATTGGGGAGCTGTTTTTT
D gene: TRBD1; clone size: few; V gene: TRBV7-9; J gene: TRBJ1-5; CDR3 protein: CASSFSTPGQDNQPQHF; CDR3 DNA: TGTGCCAGCAGTTTTAGCACCCCTGGACAGGACAATCAGCCCCAGCATTTT
D gene: .; clone size: once; V gene: TRBV27; J gene: TRBJ2-2; CDR3 protein: CASGSIVSTGELFF; CDR3 DNA: TGTGCTTCCGGGAGTATCGTAAGCACCGGGGAGCTGTTTTTT
D gene: TRBD1; clone size: .; V gene: TRBV5-8; J gene: TRBJ2-2; CDR3 protein: CASSFPDRFEDGELFF; CDR3 DNA: TGTGCCAGCAGCTTCCCGGACAGGTTCGAAGACGGGGAGCTGTTTTTT
D gene: TRBD1; clone size: .; V gene: TRBV18; J gene: TRBJ1-2; CDR3 protein: CASSLRDRSDGYTF; CDR3 DNA: TGTGCCAGCTCCCTACGGGACAGGTCTGATGGCTACACCTTC
D gene: TRBD1; clone size: .; V gene: TRBV30; J gene: TRBJ2-3; CDR3 protein: CAWNTSGTGGSEDTQYF; CDR3 DNA: TGTGCCTGGAACACATCAGGGACAGGGGGTTCCGAAGATACGCAGTATTTT
D gene: TRBD1; clone size: .; V gene: TRBV7-9; J gene: TRBJ1-4; CDR3 protein: CAIQGGNEKLFF; CDR3 DNA: TGTGCCATTCAGGGGGGAAATGAAAAACTGTTTTTT
D gene: .; clone size: .; V gene: TRBV19; J gene: TRBJ2-7; CDR3 protein: CASNEDEQYF; CDR3 DNA: TGTGCCAGTAACGAGGACGAGCAGTACTTC
D gene: TRBD2; clone size: once; V gene: TRBV7-2; J gene: TRBJ2-3; CDR3 protein: CASSAPVAGLGTDTQYF; CDR3 DNA: TGTGCCAGCAGCGCCCCAGTAGCGGGACTTGGCACAGATACGCAGTATTTT